This TCR beta chain was sequenced in a study of CD8 T cells in ankylosing spondylitis. General study points: In synovial fluid and blood from reactive arthritis, some motif variants were previously reported. Seven to nine highly homologous variants formed a TCR beta motif that appeared characteristic of ankylosing spondylitis blood. Clones linked to disease, bearing a CD8+ phenotype, were relatively rare in peripheral blood.

Quantitative molecular-barcoded 5'-RACE generated the TCR beta libraries. Using its own MiXCR run on the 5' RACE reads, TCRdb lists one record per CDR3 protein. Of some 140,000 distinct CDR3 sequences in the sample, approximately 8.4% were seen once. This CDR3 has 12 amino acids. Germline CDR1 DFQATT, CDR2 SNEGSKA (reference sequence). The V and J ends lost 4 bases and 5 bases respectively, with 11 bases between them. At least ten counts were recorded for this clonotype. What it binds is unknown. This clonotype originated in a male donor with ankylosing spondylitis. The V and J genes are TRBV20-1 and TRBJ1-2; D ambiguous. The source material was synovial fluid, either unsorted or a sorted T cell fraction (not recorded which). CDR3 DNA sequence: TGCAGTGCTACGCAGGCCTTATATGGCTACACCTTC. This encodes CSATQALYGYTF.